This T cell receptor beta chain was sequenced in a study of chemoradiotherapy in HPV16-positive cancers. In germline, CDR1 is SGHRS, CDR2 YFSETQ. Trimming cost V 5 bases and J 3 bases, with 11 bases left between them. The CDR3 consists of 13 residues. Notes on this clone: Its antigen is as yet unknown.

Over chemoradiotherapy, repertoires were sampled more than once. TCRdb's table, derived via immunoSEQ multiplex PCR, lists solely in-frame clones and lacks some. Of about 25,000 clones in the sample, 94% were seen once. Regarding the study as a whole: Functional assays defining HPV-specific T cells used only a couple of HPV16-positive patients. In HPV16-positive patients, HPV-responsive T-cell expansion tracked better recurrence-free survival. Non-HPV-specific T cells did not expand in tumors during treatment, whereas candidate HPV-specific clones and E7-related motifs did.

Sample acquisition took place from a patient who underwent chemoradiotherapy. The clonotype comes from a human donor with HPV-associated anogenital cancer. The rearrangement joins TRBV5-1 to TRBJ2-5; D remains unclear. The CDR3, as DNA: TGCGCCAGCAGTCGTATTGGAGAAGAGACCCAGTACTTC. It specifies CASSRIGEETQYF.